Listed below are T cell receptor beta chains from one sample, sequenced in a study of blood T cells in healthy people across ages. One entry per CDR3 protein results from TCRdb running MiXCR on the 5' RACE reads. Found here are about 1.8 million distinct CDR3 sequences, about 50% of them singletons; the top ten hold around 2.1%. The sequencing input was blood. All receptors come from a woman aged 40 to 50 in good health. Both conserved end residues are part of each CDR3. Each record gives: CDR3 length, J gene, clone size, D gene, V gene, CDR3 protein. D genes are given only for firm matches. Rows may omit the clone size; those that give it use once, few, many or a size class.

len: 14
j_gene: TRBJ1-1
abundance: .
d_gene: .
v_gene: TRBV6-5
CDR3aa: CASWGLGRDTEAFF

len: 15
j_gene: TRBJ2-7
abundance: .
d_gene: .
v_gene: TRBV28
CDR3aa: CASSLLTVASYEQYF

len: 15
j_gene: TRBJ1-1
abundance: .
d_gene: TRBD1
v_gene: TRBV15
CDR3aa: CATSRAGTGGTEAFF

len: 15
j_gene: TRBJ2-5
abundance: .
d_gene: .
v_gene: TRBV10-3
CDR3aa: CAISVGALDGETQYF

len: 15
j_gene: TRBJ2-7
abundance: few
d_gene: .
v_gene: TRBV7-9
CDR3aa: CASSLDPRGGYEQYF

len: 15
j_gene: TRBJ2-7
abundance: .
d_gene: .
v_gene: TRBV20-1
CDR3aa: CSASGGLSSSYEQYF

len: 14
j_gene: TRBJ2-3
abundance: once
d_gene: .
v_gene: TRBV5-1
CDR3aa: CASSASWGTDTQYF

len: 16
j_gene: TRBJ1-4
abundance: .
d_gene: .
v_gene: TRBV7-2
CDR3aa: CASSLRAGTTNEKLFF

len: 15
j_gene: TRBJ1-6
abundance: .
d_gene: .
v_gene: TRBV27
CDR3aa: CASSFVRPMHSPLHF

len: 16
j_gene: TRBJ1-2
abundance: .
d_gene: TRBD1
v_gene: TRBV12-3/TRBV12-4
CDR3aa: CASSVKFRGTNYGYTF

len: 17
j_gene: TRBJ2-1
abundance: few
d_gene: .
v_gene: TRBV18
CDR3aa: CASSTLDRGGRNNEQFF